The T cell receptor (beta chain) described here comes from a study of shared clonotypes between healthy human individuals. General study results and limits: Genetic and exposure-history diversity was limited by the small donor number. Memory subsets generally showed smaller estimated richness than naive subsets did. Among non-shared clonotypes, generation probabilities were lower than among those shared by all four donors.

Profiling relied on immunoSEQ multiplex PCR, and the TCRdb table lists in-frame clones only, not all of them. The data show roughly 1.5 million clones, under 99% seen once. As concerns this clone: Its target is not known.

V was pared by 0 bases and J by 1 base, with 8 bases between. CDR3 length equals 15 residues. CDR1 and CDR2 (germline): SEHNR, FQNEAQ (reference sequence). This TCR came from a man in his thirties or forties in good health. Specimen: naive CD4+ T cells sorted from blood. The subset was: CD45RA+ positively selected. The chain is built from TRBV7-9 and TRBJ2-3; tentatively, D is TRBD2 (5 bases). The CDR3: CASSLATGGTDTQYF. The CDR3 DNA sequence: TGTGCCAGCAGCTTAGCGACCGGGGGCACAGATACGCAGTATTTT.